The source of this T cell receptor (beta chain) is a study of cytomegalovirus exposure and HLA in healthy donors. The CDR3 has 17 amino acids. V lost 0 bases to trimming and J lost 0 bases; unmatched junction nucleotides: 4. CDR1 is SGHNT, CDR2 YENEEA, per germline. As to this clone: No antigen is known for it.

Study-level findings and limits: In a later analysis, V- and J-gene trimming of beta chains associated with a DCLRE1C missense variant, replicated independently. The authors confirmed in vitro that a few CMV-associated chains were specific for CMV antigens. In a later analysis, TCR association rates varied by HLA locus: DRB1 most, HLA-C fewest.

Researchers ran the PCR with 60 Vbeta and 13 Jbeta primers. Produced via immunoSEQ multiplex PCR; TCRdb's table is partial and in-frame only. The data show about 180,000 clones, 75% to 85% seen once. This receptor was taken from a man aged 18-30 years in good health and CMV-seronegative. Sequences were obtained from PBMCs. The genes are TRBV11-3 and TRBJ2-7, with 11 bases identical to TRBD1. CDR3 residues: CASSLEWTGGRSYEQYF. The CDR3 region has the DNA TGTGCCAGCAGCTTAGAGTGGACAGGGGGCCGCTCCTACGAGCAGTACTTC.